This TCR beta chain comes out of a study of spatial heterogeneity in lung cancer. Time point in this sample: sample taken at primary tumor resection. The study sequenced unsorted whole RNA from tumor, nontumor lung or frozen PBMC. Notes on the study in general: Tumoral mutation counts were tracked by counts of expanded intratumoral alpha and beta TCRs. Estimated TCR-seq coverage of tumor T cells was only roughly 7% for alpha chains. For beta chains, the corresponding estimate was roughly 13%.

This clonotype was seen at least ten times. Its antigen is currently unknown. The V end was cut by 4 bases, the J end by 4 bases, with 13 bases between. The CDR3 extends over 15 amino acids. CDR1 and CDR2 (germline): ENHRY, SYGVKD. TCR cDNA molecules each had a unique molecular identifier. From the 5' RACE reads, TCRdb called clonotypes with MiXCR, one entry per CDR3 protein. The sample lists approximately 9,700 distinct CDR3 sequences, around 7.8% occurring once. The clonotype was recovered from a male donor with early-stage non-small cell lung cancer. This chain links TRBV10-3 with TRBJ2-2, with D possibly matching TRBD1 (6 bases). Sequencing used lung tumor tissue, obtained at surgery. CDR3 sequence (DNA): TGTGCCATCAGTGGCAGGGGACGTAGCACCGGGGAGCTGTTTTTT. Residues: CAISGRGRSTGELFF.